This T cell receptor beta chain originates from a study of shared clonotypes between healthy human individuals. Terminally differentiated effector memory CD45RA+ cells were excluded from the naive CD8 cells, which were CD45RO-negative and positively selected for CCR7. The protocol was immunoSEQ multiplex PCR, while the TCRdb copy is restricted to in-frame clones and leaves out a portion. The table lists 1.5 million to 2.5 million clones, approximately 94% of them singletons. The trim removed 5 bases at V and 5 bases at J, leaving 11 bases unmatched. Per germline, CDR1 MNHEY and CDR2 SVGAGI. The CDR3 loop spans 15 amino acids.

The chain has TRBV6-5 and TRBJ2-5; 7 bases align to TRBD2. The TCR originated in a man in his late teens or twenties in good health. The sequencing sample was made of naive CD8+ T cells sorted from blood. CDR3 in DNA: TGTGCCAGCAGTCTCCCGAATAGCGGGCGGGAGACCCAGTACTTC. Its protein product is CASSLPNSGRETQYF.